The 21 T cell receptor beta chains in this list originate from one sample, sequenced in a study of a mutant IDH1 vaccine in newly diagnosed glioma. As for time point: week 35, safety follow-up. A 20-mer mutant IDH1 peptide at 300 ug was injected subcutaneously with topical imiquimod. The method was immunoSEQ multiplex PCR; TCRdb's version includes in-frame clones alone and lacks a portion of them. The data contain about 69,000 clones, around nine tenths of them seen just once; the ten biggest clones take up roughly 2%. No antigens are known for them. The material was PBMCs, obtained from a glioma patient whose treatment included an IDH1 peptide vaccine. The receptor set was obtained from a man aged 25 to 45 with glioma.

The gene calls are TRBV10-1 and TRBJ1-4; D is possibly TRBD1 (5 bases). V dropped 3 bases and J dropped 7 bases, with 12 bases sitting between them. Germline V gene data show CDR1 as WNHNN and CDR2 as SYGVQD (reference sequence). The CDR3 has 14 residues. The CDR3 DNA sequence: TGCGCCAGCAGTGAAGGAAGGGGTGCTGAAAAACTGTTTTTT. It encodes CASSEGRGAEKLFF.

This chain links TRBV18 with TRBJ1-1; weak D call: TRBD1 (5 bases). The germline gives CDR1 KGHSH, CDR2 LQKENI. V was shortened by 5 bases and J by 2 bases, with 18 bases between the two germline ends. CDR3 length equals 16 residues. The CDR3 DNA sequence: TGTGCCAGCTCAGAGGAAGACTGGGGCCAAAACACTGAAGCTTTCTTT. Translated, it gives CASSEEDWGQNTEAFF.

The CDR3 spells CASSPQGGETQYF. The CDR3 nucleotides are TGCGCCAGCAGCCCCCAGGGGGGAGAGACCCAGTACTTC. This chain uses TRBV4-1 with TRBJ2-5; TRBD1 might be the D (7 bases). This CDR3 region has 13 residues. From germline, CDR1 is MGHRA and CDR2 YSYEKL. V dropped 4 bases and J dropped 4 bases, with 10 bases sitting between them.

This chain connects TRBV5-5 to TRBJ2-1; D not resolved. The CDR3 is 13 amino acids. Germline V gene data show CDR1 as SGHKS and CDR2 as YYEKEE (reference sequence). The ends were cut back, 2 bases at V and 8 bases at J, with 11 bases in the middle. Here the CDR3 reads CASSFRRDHEQFF. CDR3 coding DNA: TGTGCCAGCAGCTTCCGAAGGGATCATGAGCAGTTCTTC.

For the CDR3, the DNA is TGTGCCAGCAGTGAAATATTTGGACAGGGGGCGAATGGCTACACCTTC. It is translated as CASSEIFGQGANGYTF. The chain recombines TRBV6-1 with TRBJ1-2, with TRBD1 matching over 11 bases. The V gene end was trimmed by 2 bases and the J gene end by 6 bases; junction bases not matched to a gene: 8. Germline lookup yields CDR1 MNHNS and CDR2 SASEGT. This CDR3 region has 16 residues.

This rearrangement joins TRBV27 to TRBJ1-5; no definite D call. The V end lost 1 base, the J end lost 0 bases, and 7 bases lay between the germline ends. CDR3 length: 15 residues. The germline V gene has CDR1 MNHEY and CDR2 SMNVEV (reference sequence). CDR3 residues: CASSLLGISNQPQHF. The CDR3 region has the DNA TGTGCCAGCAGTTTATTGGGGATTAGCAATCAGCCCCAGCATTTT.

In this sample, this clone turned up once. J is TRBJ1-6 and V is TRBV30; D ambiguous. CDR3 size: 13 residues. The germline gives CDR1 GTSNPN, CDR2 SVGIG (reference sequence). V was trimmed by 0 bases and J by 12 bases, leaving 12 bases between them. DNA of the CDR3: TGTGCCTGGAGTGTACTCGGGATTCAACCCCTCCACTTT. Its translation: CAWSVLGIQPLHF.

The chain employs TRBV30 and TRBJ2-7; the D gene could be TRBD1 or TRBD2 (6 bases each). Trimming cost V 0 bases and J 5 bases, with 14 bases left between them. This CDR3 comprises 14 residues. The germline V gene encodes CDR1 GTSNPN and CDR2 SVGIG (reference sequence). The CDR3 here is CAWSVGGSKHEQYF. The CDR3 DNA follows: TGTGCCTGGAGTGTAGGGGGGAGTAAGCACGAGCAGTACTTC.

The gene calls are TRBV9 and TRBJ1-2; maybe TRBD1 (6 bases). This CDR3 has 14 amino acids. The ends were cut back, 3 bases at V and 0 bases at J, with 9 bases in the middle. The V gene's germline CDR1 is SGDLS and CDR2 YYNGEE. The CDR3 region has the DNA TGTGCCAGCAGCGAGGGGGGGACTAACTATGGCTACACCTTC. It encodes CASSEGGTNYGYTF. Drawing the rest from reference TRBV9 and TRBJ1-2, the complete variable domain is DSGVTQTPKHLITATGQRVTLRCSPRSGDLSVYWYQQSLDQGLQFLIQYYNGEERAKGNILERFSAQQFPDLHSELNLSSLELGDSALYFCASSEGGTNYGYTFGSGTRLTVV.

This clone was found once. The rearrangement links TRBV27 to TRBJ1-1; no definite D call. The germline gives CDR1 MNHEY, CDR2 SMNVEV (reference sequence). The CDR3 totals 12 residues. Trimming removed 2 bases from V and 5 bases from J, with 6 bases in between. CDR3: CASSLMGTEAFF. The CDR3 DNA reads TGTGCCAGCAGTTTAATGGGGACTGAAGCTTTCTTT.

The CDR3 sequence: CASILGGRGIETQYF. The CDR3, as DNA: TGTGCCAGCATTCTAGGGGGCAGGGGGATCGAGACCCAGTACTTC. This rearrangement joins TRBV5-8 to TRBJ2-5, with 7 bases fitting TRBD1. With V trimmed by 6 bases and J by 5 bases, 13 bases remained unmatched. This CDR3 has 15 amino acids. Germline CDR1 SGHTS, CDR2 YDEGEE.

This clone showed up just once. The CDR3: CASSHQGPRRYEQFF. CDR3 coding DNA: TGTGCCAGCTCACATCAGGGGCCACGAAGGTATGAGCAGTTCTTC. The J gene is TRBJ2-1, the V gene TRBV18; possible D gene TRBD1, 6 bases. Trimming left V 4 bases short and J 8 bases short, with 18 bases between. Germline CDR1 is KGHSH and CDR2 is LQKENI. This CDR3 region has 15 residues.

This clone was observed once. As DNA, the CDR3 is TGTGCCAGCAGCTTAGGGCGGTACGGTAATGAGCAGTTCTTC. Its protein is CASSLGRYGNEQFF. This chain joins TRBV11-2 and TRBJ2-1; no definite D call. Germline V gene sequence: CDR1 SGHAT, CDR2 FQNNGV. The V and J ends lost 1 base and 7 bases respectively, with 11 bases between them. The CDR3 totals 14 residues.

This clone has a single count. V usage is TRBV5-5 and J usage is TRBJ2-5; 8 bases are a match to TRBD1. The germline V gene encodes CDR1 SGHKS and CDR2 YYEKEE (reference sequence). Trimming took 5 bases from V and 1 from J; bases not matched to a gene: 4. The CDR3 length is 14 residues. The CDR3 spells CASSMQGAQETQYF. The CDR3 bases are TGTGCCAGCAGTATGCAGGGGGCCCAAGAGACCCAGTACTTC.

This clone was picked up a small number of times. The rearrangement links TRBV19 to TRBJ1-4, with a possible D match to TRBD1 (5 bases). The CDR3 runs 13 residues. Trimming left V 5 bases short and J 8 bases short, with 12 bases between. The germline V gene has CDR1 LNHDA and CDR2 SQIVND (reference sequence). In nucleotides, the CDR3 is TGTGCCAGTAGTGCCCTCCGGGGGGAAAAACTGTTTTTT. Translation: CASSALRGEKLFF.

This clone has a single count. V is TRBV19 and J is TRBJ2-5; D possibly uses TRBD1 or TRBD2 (5 bases each). CDR3 length equals 13 residues. Germline lookup yields CDR1 LNHDA and CDR2 SQIVND (reference sequence). V lost 3 bases and J lost 3, with 8 bases in between. CDR3 loop: CASSIRGEETQYF. The CDR3 DNA follows: TGTGCCAGTAGTATCAGAGGGGAAGAGACCCAGTACTTC. Looking up the rest from reference TRBV19 and TRBJ2-5 gives the full variable domain: DGGITQSPKYLFRKEGQNVTLSCEQNLNHDAMYWYRQDPGQGLRLIYYSQIVNDFQKGDIAEGYSVSREKKESFPLTVTSAQKNPTAFYLCASSIRGEETQYFGPGTRLLVL.

The chain is built from TRBV9 and TRBJ1-2; 7 bases are a match to TRBD1. Germline lookup yields CDR1 SGDLS and CDR2 YYNGEE. The CDR3 consists of 16 residues. J lost 3 bases, V lost 0 bases, and 8 bases had no gene match. As DNA, the CDR3 is TGTGCCAGCAGCGTAGATCAGGGGGTGATGGACTATGGCTACACCTTC. Translated, it gives CASSVDQGVMDYGYTF.

The chain employs TRBV4-2 and TRBJ2-3; no clear D. Trimming left V 1 base short and J 6 bases short, with 11 bases between. The CDR3 is made up of 14 amino acids. Germline loops: CDR1 LGHNA, CDR2 YNFKEQ. Here the CDR3 reads CASSQGSLHDTQYF. The CDR3 DNA follows: TGTGCCAGCAGCCAAGGAAGTCTACACGATACGCAGTATTTT.

The chain is built from TRBV27 and TRBJ2-1; D might be TRBD1 or TRBD2, each matching 5 bases. V was cut by 4 bases and J by 8 bases, with 18 bases left in between. The CDR3 is 15 amino acids. The germline CDR1 and CDR2 sequences are MNHEY and SMNVEV (reference sequence). For the CDR3, the DNA is TGTGCCAGCAGTTCCTCCGGGACGGCGGTACATGAGCAGTTCTTC. This translates into CASSSSGTAVHEQFF.

The chain combines TRBV9 with TRBJ2-5, with TRBD2 matching over 12 bases. The CDR3 is 15 amino acids. The junction had 8 bases not matched to a gene; V was cut back by 6 bases and J by 5 bases. The V gene's germline CDR1 is SGDLS and CDR2 YYNGEE. The CDR3 coding sequence is TGTGCCAGCACCCTAGCGGGAGGGCCCGGGGAGACCCAGTACTTC. The encoded protein is CASTLAGGPGETQYF.

This chain links TRBV9 with TRBJ2-3; the D is unclear. The germline V gene has CDR1 SGDLS and CDR2 YYNGEE. With 3 bases removed from V and 2 bases from J, the gap between germline ends came to 7 bases. The CDR3 totals 13 residues. The CDR3 loop reads CASSAWDTDTQYF. For the CDR3, the DNA is TGTGCCAGCAGCGCCTGGGACACAGATACGCAGTATTTT.